This T cell receptor beta chain stems from a study of early T cells in non-severe SARS-CoV-2 infection. Background on the study: With bulk RNA from unsorted whole blood as input, sequencing yielded unpaired chains.

The study's findings and limits: Matching against VDJdb likely underestimated virus-specific expansions, favoring anti-spike CD8.

This clonotype was detected only a few times. What it recognizes is unknown. The germline CDR1 and CDR2 sequences are SGDLS and YYNGEE. CDR3 size: 16 residues. Trimming removed 0 bases from V and 2 bases from J, with 11 bases in between. cDNA molecules, individually, were tagged with unique molecular identifiers. TCRdb called the 5' RACE reads again in MiXCR, with one record for every CDR3 protein. The sample carries 37,000 or so distinct CDR3 sequences, 5.8% recorded once. The chain carries TRBV9 and TRBJ2-2; D gene uncertain. This receptor was taken from an adult who was a healthcare worker with PCR-confirmed SARS-CoV-2 infection or an uninfected control (not recorded which). Sequencing was carried out using whole blood. Here the CDR3 DNA reads TGTGCCAGCAGCGTAGCATCGTGGGGAAACACCGGGGAGCTGTTTTTT. This translates into CASSVASWGNTGELFF.